The text below deals with one T cell receptor beta chain. Its target is unknown. The data stem from a study of beta chain features in type 1 diabetes. Study at large: In all, 107,917,701 sorted cells from all samples were analyzed.

Since all of the isolated RNA was reverse transcribed, expressed TCRB transcripts were what got sequenced. Repertoires were generated with immunoSEQ multiplex PCR, while TCRdb's copy carries only in-frame clones and drops some. Here the sample spans about 710,000 clones, 11% to 15% being singletons. General observations from the study: Shortening of TCRB CDR3s, moderate but significant, appeared in all four CD4+ subsets of Type 1 diabetes patients.

There are 16 residues in the CDR3. Trimming pared 2 bases from V and 0 bases from J, leaving 14 bases between. CDR1 GTSNPN and CDR2 SVGIG come from the germline V gene (reference sequence). This rearrangement joins TRBV30 to TRBJ2-1; tentatively, D is TRBD1 (5 bases). Sequenced material: naive CD4+ T cells from blood. This sequence originates from a man aged 18 to 30 with type 1 diabetes. The CDR3 coding sequence is TGTGCCTGGAGTATCCGACAGATGAGCTCCTACAATGAGCAGTTCTTC. It is translated as CAWSIRQMSSYNEQFF.